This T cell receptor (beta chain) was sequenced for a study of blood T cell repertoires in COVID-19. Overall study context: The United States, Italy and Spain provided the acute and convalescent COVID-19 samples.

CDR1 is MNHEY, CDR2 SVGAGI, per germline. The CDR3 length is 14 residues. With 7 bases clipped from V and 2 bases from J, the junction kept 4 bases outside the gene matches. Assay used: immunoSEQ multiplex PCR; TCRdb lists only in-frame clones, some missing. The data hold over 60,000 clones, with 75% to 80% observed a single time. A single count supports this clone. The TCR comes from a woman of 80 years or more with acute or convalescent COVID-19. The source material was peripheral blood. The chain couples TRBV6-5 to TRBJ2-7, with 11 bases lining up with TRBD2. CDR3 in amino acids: CASISGRAPYEQYF. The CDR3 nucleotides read TGTGCCAGCATTAGCGGGAGGGCCCCCTACGAGCAGTACTTC.